The clone carrying this T cell receptor (beta chain) was picked up a small number of times. This specimen comes from a study of blood T cells in healthy people across ages. Sample-barcoded 5' priming and a J-beta primer mix drove a second PCR of about 6 to 11 cycles. TCRdb reanalysed the 5' RACE reads using MiXCR and keeps one entry per CDR3 protein. The table shows about 320,000 distinct CDR3 sequences, with 27% occurring only once. CDR1 and CDR2 from the germline V gene are SGHTA and FQGTGA. This CDR3 contains 14 residues. Deletions cut 5 bases from V and 4 bases from J, with 14 bases between. The sequence was collected from a woman in her 70s in good health. The rearrangement links TRBV7-3 to TRBJ1-1; D gene unclear. The sample consisted of blood. The CDR3 loop reads CASSPSGLVTEAFF. The CDR3 nucleotides are TGTGCCAGCAGCCCATCAGGACTTGTCACTGAAGCTTTCTTT.